This T cell receptor beta chain was obtained from a study of T cell responses to AZD1222 COVID-19 vaccine. General study results and limits: Donors were mostly white British, more females; clonal diversity possibly underestimated. No repertoire was sampled before or during the peak T cell response, only after it.

Per the germline V gene, CDR1 is MNHEY and CDR2 is SVGAGI. V was trimmed by 0 bases and J by 1 base, leaving 12 bases between them. This CDR3 region has 16 residues. On this clone itself: Its antigen is still unknown.

Only in-frame clones appear in the TCRdb table, and some are missing; sequencing was by immunoSEQ multiplex PCR. This repertoire shows more than 100,000 clones, around 91% found once; its top ten account for 1.5% to 2%. The gene calls are TRBV6-5 and TRBJ1-2; D is uncertain. The material sequenced was peripheral blood, taken on day 0 of AZD1222 vaccination. The clonotype was recovered from an adult in good health. The CDR3 reads CASSYSGREYNYGYTF. Written as DNA, the CDR3 is TGTGCCAGCAGTTACTCTGGACGGGAGTATAACTATGGCTACACCTTC.